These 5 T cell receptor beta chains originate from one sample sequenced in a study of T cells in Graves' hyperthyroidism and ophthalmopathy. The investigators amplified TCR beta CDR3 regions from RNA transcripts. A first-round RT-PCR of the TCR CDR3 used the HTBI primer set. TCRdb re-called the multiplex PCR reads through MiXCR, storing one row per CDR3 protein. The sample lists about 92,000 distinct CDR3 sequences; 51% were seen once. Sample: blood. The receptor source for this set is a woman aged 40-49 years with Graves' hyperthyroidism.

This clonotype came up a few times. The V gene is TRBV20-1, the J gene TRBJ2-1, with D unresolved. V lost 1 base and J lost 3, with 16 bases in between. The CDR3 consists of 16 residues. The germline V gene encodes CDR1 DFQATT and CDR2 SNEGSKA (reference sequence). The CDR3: CSARASGRRVYNEQFF. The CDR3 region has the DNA TGCAGTGCTAGAGCTTCTGGACGGAGAGTCTACAATGAGCAGTTCTTC.

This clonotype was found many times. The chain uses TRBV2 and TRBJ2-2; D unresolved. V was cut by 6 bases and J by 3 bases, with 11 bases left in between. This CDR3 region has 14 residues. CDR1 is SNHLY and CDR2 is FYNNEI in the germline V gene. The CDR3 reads CASRKMDDTGELFF. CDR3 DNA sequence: TGTGCCAGCAGAAAGATGGACGACACCGGGGAGCTGTTTTTT.

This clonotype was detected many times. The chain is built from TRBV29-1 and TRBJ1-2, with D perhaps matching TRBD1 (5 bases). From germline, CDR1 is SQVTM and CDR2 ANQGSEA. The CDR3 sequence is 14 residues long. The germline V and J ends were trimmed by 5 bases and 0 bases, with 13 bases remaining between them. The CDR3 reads CSVKGAVTNYGYTF. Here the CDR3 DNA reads TGCAGCGTTAAAGGGGCAGTAACTAACTATGGCTACACCTTC. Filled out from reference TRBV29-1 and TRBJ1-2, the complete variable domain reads SAVISQKPSRDICQRGTSLTIQCQVDSQVTMMFWYRQQPGQSLTLIATANQGSEATYESGFVIDKFPISRPNLTFSTLTVSNMSPEDSSIYLCSVKGAVTNYGYTFGSGTRLTVV.

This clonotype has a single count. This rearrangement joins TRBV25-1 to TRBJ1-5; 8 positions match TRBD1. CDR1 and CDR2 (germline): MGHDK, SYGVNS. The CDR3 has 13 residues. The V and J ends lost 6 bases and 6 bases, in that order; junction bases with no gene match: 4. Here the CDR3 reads CASRDRESQPQHF. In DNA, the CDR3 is TGTGCCAGCAGGGACAGGGAAAGTCAGCCCCAGCATTTT.

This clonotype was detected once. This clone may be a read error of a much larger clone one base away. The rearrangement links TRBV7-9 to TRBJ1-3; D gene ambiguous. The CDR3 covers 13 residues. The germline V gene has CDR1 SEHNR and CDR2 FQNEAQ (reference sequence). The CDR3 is CASSQTRGNAIYF. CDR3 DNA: TGCGCCAGCAGCCAAACGCGTGGAAACGCCATATATTTT.